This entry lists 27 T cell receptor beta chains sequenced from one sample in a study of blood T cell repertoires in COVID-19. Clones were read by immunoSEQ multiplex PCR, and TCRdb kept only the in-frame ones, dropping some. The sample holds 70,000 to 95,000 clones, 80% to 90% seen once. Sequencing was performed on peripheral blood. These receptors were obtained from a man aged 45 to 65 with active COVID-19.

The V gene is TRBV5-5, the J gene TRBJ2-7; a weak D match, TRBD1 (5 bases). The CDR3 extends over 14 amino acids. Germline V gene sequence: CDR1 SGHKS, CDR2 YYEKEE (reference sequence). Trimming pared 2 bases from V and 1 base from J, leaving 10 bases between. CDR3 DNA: TGTGCCAGCAGCTTCATACCAGGGTCCTACGAGCAGTACTTC. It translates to CASSFIPGSYEQYF.

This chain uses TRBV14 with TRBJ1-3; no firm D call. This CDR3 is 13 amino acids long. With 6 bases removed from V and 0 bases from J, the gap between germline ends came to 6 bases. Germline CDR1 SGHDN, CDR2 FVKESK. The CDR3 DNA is TGTGCCAGCAGGGAGAGCTCTGGAAACACCATATATTTT. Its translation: CASRESSGNTIYF.

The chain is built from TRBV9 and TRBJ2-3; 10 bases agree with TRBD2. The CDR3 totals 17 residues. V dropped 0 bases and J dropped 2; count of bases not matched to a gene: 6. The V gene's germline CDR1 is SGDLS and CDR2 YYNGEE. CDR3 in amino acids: CASSVAYSGRFTDTQYF. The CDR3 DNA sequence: TGTGCCAGCAGCGTAGCTTATAGCGGGAGGTTCACAGATACGCAGTATTTT.

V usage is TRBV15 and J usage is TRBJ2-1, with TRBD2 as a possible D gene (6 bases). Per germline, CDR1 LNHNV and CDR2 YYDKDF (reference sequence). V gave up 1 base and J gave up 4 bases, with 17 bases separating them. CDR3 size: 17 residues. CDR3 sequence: CATSRVPSGQPYNEQFF. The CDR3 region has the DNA TGTGCCACCAGCAGAGTGCCGAGCGGGCAACCTTACAATGAGCAGTTCTTC.

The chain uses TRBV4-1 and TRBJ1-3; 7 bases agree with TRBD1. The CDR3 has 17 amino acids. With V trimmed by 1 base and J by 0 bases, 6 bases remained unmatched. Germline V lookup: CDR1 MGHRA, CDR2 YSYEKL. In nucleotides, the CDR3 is TGCGCCAGCAGCCAAGTTCTCCGGGACAGCTCTGGAAACACCATATATTTT. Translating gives CASSQVLRDSSGNTIYF.

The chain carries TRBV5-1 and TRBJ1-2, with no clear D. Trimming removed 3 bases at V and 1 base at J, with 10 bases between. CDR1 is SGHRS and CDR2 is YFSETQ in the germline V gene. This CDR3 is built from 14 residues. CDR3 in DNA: TGCGCCAGCAGCTCGAGCGGGGATAACTATGGCTACACCTTC. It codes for CASSSSGDNYGYTF. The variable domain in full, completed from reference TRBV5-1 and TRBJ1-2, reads KAGVTQTPRYLIKTRGQQVTLSCSPISGHRSVSWYQQTPGQGLQFLFEYFSETQRNKGNFPGRFSGRQFSNSRSEMNVSTLELGDSALYLCASSSSGDNYGYTFGSGTRLTVV.

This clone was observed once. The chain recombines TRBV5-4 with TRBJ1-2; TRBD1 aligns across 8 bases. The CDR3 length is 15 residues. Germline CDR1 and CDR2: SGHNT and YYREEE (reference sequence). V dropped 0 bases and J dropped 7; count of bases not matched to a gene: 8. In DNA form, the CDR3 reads TGTGCCAGCAGCTTGGAGTCCAGGGGGCTCAGTGGCTACACCTTC. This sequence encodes CASSLESRGLSGYTF. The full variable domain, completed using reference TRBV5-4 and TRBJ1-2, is ETGVTQSPTHLIKTRGQQVTLRCSSQSGHNTVSWYQQALGQGPQFIFQYYREEENGRGNFPPRFSGLQFPNYSSELNVNALELDDSALYLCASSLESRGLSGYTFGSGTRLTVV.

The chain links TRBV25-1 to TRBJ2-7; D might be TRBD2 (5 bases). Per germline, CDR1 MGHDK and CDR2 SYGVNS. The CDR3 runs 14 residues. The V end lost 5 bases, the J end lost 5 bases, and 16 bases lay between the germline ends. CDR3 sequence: CASSPSAGLHEQYF. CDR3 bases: TGTGCCAGCAGTCCCTCTGCGGGCCTCCACGAGCAGTACTTC.

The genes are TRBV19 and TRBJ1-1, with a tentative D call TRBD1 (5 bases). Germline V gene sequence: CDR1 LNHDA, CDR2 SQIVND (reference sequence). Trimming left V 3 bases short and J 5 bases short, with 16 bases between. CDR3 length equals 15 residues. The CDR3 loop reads CASSILAGRNTEAFF. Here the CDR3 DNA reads TGTGCCAGTAGTATCCTCGCGGGGCGCAATACTGAAGCTTTCTTT.

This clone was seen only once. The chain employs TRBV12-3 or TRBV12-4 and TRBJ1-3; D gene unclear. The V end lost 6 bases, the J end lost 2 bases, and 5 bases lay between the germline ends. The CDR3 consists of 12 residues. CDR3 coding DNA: TGTGCCAGCAGGCAGGCTGGAAACACCATATATTTT. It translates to CASRQAGNTIYF.

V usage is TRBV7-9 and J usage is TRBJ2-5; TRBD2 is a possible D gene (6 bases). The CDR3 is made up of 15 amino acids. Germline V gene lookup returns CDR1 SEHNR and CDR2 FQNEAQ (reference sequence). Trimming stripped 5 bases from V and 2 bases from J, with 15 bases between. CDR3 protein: CASSPQSGGQETQYF. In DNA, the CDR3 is TGTGCCAGCAGCCCCCAGAGTGGGGGGCAAGAGACCCAGTACTTC.

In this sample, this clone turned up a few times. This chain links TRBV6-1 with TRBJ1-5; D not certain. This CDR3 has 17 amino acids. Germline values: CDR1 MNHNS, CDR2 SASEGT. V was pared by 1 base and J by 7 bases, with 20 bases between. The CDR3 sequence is CASSEGVPSTAGQPQHF. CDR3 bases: TGTGCCAGCAGTGAAGGTGTACCTTCAACGGCGGGGCAGCCCCAGCATTTT.

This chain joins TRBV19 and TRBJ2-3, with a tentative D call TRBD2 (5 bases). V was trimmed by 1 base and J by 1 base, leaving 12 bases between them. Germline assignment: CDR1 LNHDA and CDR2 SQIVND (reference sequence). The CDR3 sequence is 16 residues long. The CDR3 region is CASSIGHTSGTDTQYF. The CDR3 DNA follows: TGTGCCAGTAGTATAGGGCATACTAGTGGCACAGATACGCAGTATTTT.

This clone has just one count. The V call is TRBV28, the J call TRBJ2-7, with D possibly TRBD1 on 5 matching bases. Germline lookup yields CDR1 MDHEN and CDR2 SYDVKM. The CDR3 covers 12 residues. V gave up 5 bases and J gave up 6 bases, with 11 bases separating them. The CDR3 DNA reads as TGTGCCAGCAGTCGCACCAGGGTCGAGCAGTACTTC. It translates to CASSRTRVEQYF.

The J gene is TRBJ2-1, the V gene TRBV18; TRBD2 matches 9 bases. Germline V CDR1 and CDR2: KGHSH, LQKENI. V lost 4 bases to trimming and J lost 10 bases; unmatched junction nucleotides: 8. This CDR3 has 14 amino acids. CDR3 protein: CASSLAGGEEEQFF. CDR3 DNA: TGTGCCAGCTCACTCGCGGGAGGGGAAGAAGAGCAGTTCTTC.

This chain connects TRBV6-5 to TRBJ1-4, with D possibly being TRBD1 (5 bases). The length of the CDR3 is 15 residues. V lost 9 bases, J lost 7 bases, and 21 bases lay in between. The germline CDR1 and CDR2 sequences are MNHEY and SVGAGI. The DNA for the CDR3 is TGTGCCAGTCGAGGTGCGGGGGAATCGGGTGAAAAACTGTTTTTT. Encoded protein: CASRGAGESGEKLFF.

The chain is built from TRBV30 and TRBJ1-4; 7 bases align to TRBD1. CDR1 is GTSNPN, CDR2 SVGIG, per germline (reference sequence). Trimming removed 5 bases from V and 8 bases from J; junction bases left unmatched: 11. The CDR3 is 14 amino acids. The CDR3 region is CAWEPTGFGEKLFF. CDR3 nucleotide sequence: TGTGCCTGGGAACCGACAGGGTTTGGAGAAAAACTGTTTTTT.

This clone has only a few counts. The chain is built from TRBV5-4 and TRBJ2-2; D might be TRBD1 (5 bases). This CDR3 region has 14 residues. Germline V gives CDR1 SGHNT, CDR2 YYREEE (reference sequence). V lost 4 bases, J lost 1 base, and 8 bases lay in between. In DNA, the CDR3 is TGTGCCAGCAGCCGAGACAGGAACACCGGGGAGCTGTTTTTT. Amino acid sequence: CASSRDRNTGELFF. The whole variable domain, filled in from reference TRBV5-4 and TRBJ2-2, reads ETGVTQSPTHLIKTRGQQVTLRCSSQSGHNTVSWYQQALGQGPQFIFQYYREEENGRGNFPPRFSGLQFPNYSSELNVNALELDDSALYLCASSRDRNTGELFFGEGSRLTVL.

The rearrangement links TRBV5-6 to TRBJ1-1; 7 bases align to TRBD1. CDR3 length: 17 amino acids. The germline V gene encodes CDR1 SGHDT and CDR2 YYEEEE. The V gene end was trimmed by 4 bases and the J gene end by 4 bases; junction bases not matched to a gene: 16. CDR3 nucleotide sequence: TGTGCCAGCAGCGACTACAGGGGTCCTCTTATGGGCACTGAAGCTTTCTTT. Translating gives CASSDYRGPLMGTEAFF.

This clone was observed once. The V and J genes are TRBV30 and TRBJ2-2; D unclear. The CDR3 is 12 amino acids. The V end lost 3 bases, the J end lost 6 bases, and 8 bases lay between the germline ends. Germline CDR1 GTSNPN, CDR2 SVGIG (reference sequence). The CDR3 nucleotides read TGTGCCTGGAGAGAACTCGCCGGGGAGCTGTTTTTT. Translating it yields CAWRELAGELFF.

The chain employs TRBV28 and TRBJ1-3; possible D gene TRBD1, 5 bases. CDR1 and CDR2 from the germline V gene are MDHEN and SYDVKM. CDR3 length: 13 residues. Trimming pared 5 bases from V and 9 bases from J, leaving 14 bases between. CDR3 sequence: CASSAEMGGTIYF. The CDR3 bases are TGTGCCAGCAGTGCAGAGATGGGGGGCACCATATATTTT.

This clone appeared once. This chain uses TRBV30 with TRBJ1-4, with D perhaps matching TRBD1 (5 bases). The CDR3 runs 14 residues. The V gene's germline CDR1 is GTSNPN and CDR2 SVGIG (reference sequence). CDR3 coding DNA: TGTAACGCACGGGGGGATGCAACTAATGAAAAACTGTTTTTT. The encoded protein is CNARGDATNEKLFF.

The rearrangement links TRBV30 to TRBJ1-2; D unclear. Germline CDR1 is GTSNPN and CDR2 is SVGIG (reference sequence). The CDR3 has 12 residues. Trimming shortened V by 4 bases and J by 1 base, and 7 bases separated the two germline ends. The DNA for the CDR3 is TGTGCCTGGATGACGGGTAACTATGGCTACACCTTC. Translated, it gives CAWMTGNYGYTF.

The CDR3 region is CATERQGGNYGYTF. DNA of the CDR3: TGTGCCACCGAAAGGCAGGGTGGGAACTATGGCTACACCTTC. The rearrangement links TRBV19 to TRBJ1-2; possible D gene TRBD1, 5 bases. V was pared by 10 bases and J by 2 bases, with 17 bases between. The CDR3 is 14 residues long. Germline V gene lookup returns CDR1 LNHDA and CDR2 SQIVND (reference sequence).

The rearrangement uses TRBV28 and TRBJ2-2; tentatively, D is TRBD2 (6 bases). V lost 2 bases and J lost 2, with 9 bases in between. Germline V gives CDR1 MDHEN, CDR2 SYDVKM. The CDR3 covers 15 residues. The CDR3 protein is CASSLGGQNTGELFF. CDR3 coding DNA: TGTGCCAGCAGTTTAGGAGGGCAAAACACCGGGGAGCTGTTTTTT.

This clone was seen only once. CDR3 DNA sequence: TGTGCCAGCAGCCGTATACAGGGGGCTGAGAACACTGAAGCTTTCTTT. As protein: CASSRIQGAENTEAFF. J is TRBJ1-1 and V is TRBV27; the match to TRBD1 covers 9 bases. The germline V gene encodes CDR1 MNHEY and CDR2 SMNVEV (reference sequence). The CDR3 length is 16 residues. V gave up 6 bases and J gave up 1 base; unmatched junction bases: 9.

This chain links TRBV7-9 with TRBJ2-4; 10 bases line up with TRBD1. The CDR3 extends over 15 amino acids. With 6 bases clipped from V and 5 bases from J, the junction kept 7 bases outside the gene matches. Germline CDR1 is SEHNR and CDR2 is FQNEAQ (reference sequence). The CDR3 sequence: CASSLTGTGENIQYF. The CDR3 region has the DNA TGTGCCAGCAGTTTGACCGGGACAGGGGAAAACATTCAGTACTTC.